One sample yielded the 30 T cell receptor beta chains listed below, sequenced in a study of blood T cell repertoires in COVID-19. The data were produced by immunoSEQ multiplex PCR, yet TCRdb's version contains in-frame clones alone and is incomplete. The sample has about 48,000 clones; 80% to 90% are singletons. The sequenced sample was peripheral blood. The receptors originated from a woman older than 75 with acute or convalescent COVID-19.

The rearrangement uses TRBV25-1 and TRBJ2-4; possible D gene TRBD2, 5 bases. This CDR3 region has 16 residues. In germline, CDR1 is MGHDK, CDR2 SYGVNS. V gave up 4 bases and J gave up 1 base, with 14 bases separating them. CDR3: CASSVAGHGAKNIQYF. The CDR3 DNA reads as TGTGCCAGCAGTGTGGCGGGTCATGGGGCCAAAAACATTCAGTACTTC.

The genes are TRBV20-1 and TRBJ2-3, with TRBD1 matching 10 bases. Trimming took 3 bases from V and 3 from J; bases not matched to a gene: 6. The CDR3 runs 15 residues. Germline V gene sequence: CDR1 DFQATT, CDR2 SNEGSKA (reference sequence). CDR3 in amino acids: CSASARDRGTDTQYF. The CDR3 DNA reads as TGCAGTGCTAGTGCCCGGGACAGGGGTACAGATACGCAGTATTTT.

The chain uses TRBV7-2 and TRBJ1-3; 8 positions agree with TRBD1. Germline-derived CDR1 and CDR2 are SGHTA and FQGNSA. The CDR3 is 14 amino acids. J lost 4 bases, V lost 6 bases, and 5 bases had no gene match. The CDR3 is CASRLTGDGNTIYF. In DNA, the CDR3 is TGTGCCAGCAGATTGACAGGGGACGGAAACACCATATATTTT.

V is TRBV9 and J is TRBJ2-1, with a possible D match to TRBD2 (7 bases). V was clipped by 4 bases and J by 5 bases, with 16 bases between them. The CDR3 is 15 residues long. Per germline, CDR1 SGDLS and CDR2 YYNGEE. The CDR3, as DNA: TGTGCCAGCAGCCAAGGGGGGGGTGAAAACAATGAGCAGTTCTTC. It yields the protein CASSQGGGENNEQFF.

This clone was found once. The rearrangement links TRBV5-1 to TRBJ1-1; 8 bases line up with TRBD1. The J segment lost 4 bases and the V segment lost 4 bases, leaving 3 bases of the junction unmatched. CDR3 size: 13 residues. Germline CDR1 SGHRS, CDR2 YFSETQ. The CDR3 DNA is TGCGCCAGCAGCGTGGACAGGGCCACTGAAGCTTTCTTT. Amino acid sequence: CASSVDRATEAFF. Full variable domain (outside the CDR3, taken from reference TRBV5-1 and TRBJ1-1): KAGVTQTPRYLIKTRGQQVTLSCSPISGHRSVSWYQQTPGQGLQFLFEYFSETQRNKGNFPGRFSGRQFSNSRSEMNVSTLELGDSALYLCASSVDRATEAFFGQGTRLTVV.

The chain is built from TRBV3-1 (or the pseudogene TRBV3-2) and TRBJ1-2; 7 positions match TRBD1. The CDR3 spans 14 residues. Looked up from germline, CDR1 is LGHDT and CDR2 is YNNKEL (reference sequence). The trim removed 0 bases at V and 4 bases at J, leaving 2 bases unmatched. The CDR3 sequence is CASSQDGDSYGYTF. As DNA, the CDR3 is TGTGCCAGCAGCCAAGATGGGGACAGCTATGGCTACACCTTC.

DNA for the CDR3: TGTGCCAGCAGCTCACAGGGGGCTAGCACAGATACGCAGTATTTT. This sequence encodes CASSSQGASTDTQYF. The chain links TRBV13 to TRBJ2-3, with 9 bases aligning to TRBD1. Germline V gene data show CDR1 as PRHDT and CDR2 as FYEKMQ (reference sequence). The CDR3 sequence is 15 residues long. V was pared by 4 bases and J by 0 bases, with 2 bases of the junction left unmatched.

The chain combines TRBV3-1 (or the pseudogene TRBV3-2) with TRBJ1-6, with a tentative D call TRBD1 (5 bases). Germline CDR1 reads LGHDT; CDR2 reads YNNKEL (reference sequence). V lost 5 bases to trimming and J lost 4 bases, with 15 bases between them. The CDR3 runs to 16 residues. DNA of the CDR3: TGTGCCAGCAGCGATGGGCCCAGGGATTATAATTCACCCCTCCACTTT. It encodes CASSDGPRDYNSPLHF.

The V and J genes are TRBV5-1 and TRBJ2-2; D is ambiguous. The CDR3 is 14 amino acids. Germline values: CDR1 SGHRS, CDR2 YFSETQ. V lost 1 base and J lost 5, with 9 bases in between. As DNA, the CDR3 is TGCGCCAGCAGCTTGACCAGTGTTACCGGGGAGCTGTTTTTT. This encodes CASSLTSVTGELFF.

The chain combines TRBV5-1 with TRBJ2-2; TRBD1 is a possible D gene (5 bases). Germline lookup yields CDR1 SGHRS and CDR2 YFSETQ. With 2 bases removed from V and 5 bases from J, the gap between germline ends came to 19 bases. The CDR3 is 17 residues long. The DNA of the CDR3 is TGCGCCAGCAGCTTAAGGCAGGGTCCTCAATCGACCGGGGAGCTGTTTTTT. Translating gives CASSLRQGPQSTGELFF. Full variable domain (rest looked up from reference TRBV5-1 and TRBJ2-2): KAGVTQTPRYLIKTRGQQVTLSCSPISGHRSVSWYQQTPGQGLQFLFEYFSETQRNKGNFPGRFSGRQFSNSRSEMNVSTLELGDSALYLCASSLRQGPQSTGELFFGEGSRLTVL.

This sequence joins TRBV29-1 and TRBJ1-1; 7 bases match TRBD1. Per the germline V gene, CDR1 is SQVTM and CDR2 is ANQGSEA. The CDR3 contains 15 residues. V lost 2 bases, J lost 1 base, and 7 bases stayed unmatched. CDR3 loop: CSVERSTGRNTEAFF. Written as DNA, the CDR3 is TGCAGCGTTGAACGCTCGACAGGGCGGAACACTGAAGCTTTCTTT.

V and J are TRBV12-3 or TRBV12-4 and TRBJ1-5; 8 bases map to TRBD1. The CDR3 consists of 13 residues. Trimming removed 6 bases from V and 10 bases from J; junction bases left unmatched: 8. The CDR3 bases are TGTGCCAGCAGCCTGGACAGGGATTATCCCCAGCATTTT. This translates into CASSLDRDYPQHF.

The CDR3 nucleotides are TGTGCCAGCAGTACTACAGGGGGCGCTGGGGCCAACGTCCTGACTTTC. This translates into CASSTTGGAGANVLTF. The chain employs TRBV3-1 (or the pseudogene TRBV3-2) and TRBJ2-6, with TRBD1 identical over 9 bases. The CDR3 is 16 amino acids. The germline CDR1 and CDR2 sequences are LGHDT and YNNKEL (reference sequence). The J segment lost 2 bases and the V segment lost 6 bases, leaving 5 bases of the junction unmatched.

A few counts support this clone. The chain links TRBV5-1 to TRBJ1-3, with D possibly matching TRBD1 (6 bases). CDR3 length: 14 residues. V dropped 1 base and J dropped 4 bases, with 9 bases sitting between them. Germline V gene sequence: CDR1 SGHRS, CDR2 YFSETQ. The CDR3 sequence: CASSLTGTGNTIYF. The CDR3 region has the DNA TGCGCCAGCAGCTTGACAGGGACGGGAAACACCATATATTTT.

The chain uses TRBV2 and TRBJ1-1; D might be TRBD1 (5 bases). CDR1 is SNHLY and CDR2 is FYNNEI in the germline V gene. The CDR3 loop spans 13 amino acids. The V and J ends lost 6 bases and 8 bases respectively, with 16 bases between them. The CDR3 region is CASSPRGGGEAFF. Written as DNA, the CDR3 is TGTGCCAGCAGCCCCCGGGGGGGAGGGGAAGCTTTCTTT.

The chain recombines TRBV3-1 (or the pseudogene TRBV3-2) with TRBJ1-3; possible D gene TRBD1, 5 bases. V lost 4 bases and J 4 bases, leaving 17 bases between the germline ends. Per germline, CDR1 LGHDT and CDR2 YNNKEL (reference sequence). The CDR3 has 16 residues. This chain's CDR3 is CASSPHTGGRGNTIYF. The CDR3, as DNA: TGTGCCAGCAGCCCCCACACGGGGGGAAGGGGAAACACCATATATTTT.

Here the CDR3 DNA reads TGTGCCAGTAGTATGCCCCCTTGGGGCGCCCGCTTCTTT. This translates into CASSMPPWGARFF. The chain employs TRBV19 and TRBJ1-1; D is perhaps TRBD1 (5 bases). The CDR3 contains 13 residues. The germline V gene encodes CDR1 LNHDA and CDR2 SQIVND (reference sequence). Trimming took off 3 bases at V and 14 bases at J, with 19 bases between the two ends.

The chain combines TRBV29-1 with TRBJ1-5; no definite D call. The V end lost 4 bases, the J end lost 5 bases, and 9 bases lay between the germline ends. Germline V gene lookup returns CDR1 SQVTM and CDR2 ANQGSEA. This CDR3 spans 12 amino acids. Written as DNA, the CDR3 is TGCAGCGTTGGTGTTCGGGATCAGCCCCAGCATTTT. Amino acids: CSVGVRDQPQHF.

V gene TRBV6-5 combines with J gene TRBJ1-2, with TRBD1 matching 8 bases. Trimming removed 6 bases from V and 3 bases from J; junction bases left unmatched: 9. In germline, CDR1 is MNHEY, CDR2 SVGAGI. This CDR3 has 15 residues. For the CDR3, the DNA is TGTGCCAGCAGAACGAGACAGGGGAAACACTATGGCTACACCTTC. As protein: CASRTRQGKHYGYTF.

The gene calls are TRBV12-3 or TRBV12-4 and TRBJ1-4; no clear D. Trimming stripped 6 bases from V and 4 bases from J, with 9 bases between. The CDR3 has 13 amino acids. CDR3 residues: CASRRGVNEKLFF. The CDR3 DNA is TGTGCCAGCAGACGGGGAGTTAATGAAAAACTGTTTTTT.

This clone was observed a few times. This sequence joins TRBV5-8 and TRBJ2-2; the D gene is possibly TRBD1 (6 bases). V was trimmed by 0 bases and J by 5 bases, leaving 11 bases between them. The CDR3 runs to 15 residues. CDR1 and CDR2 from the germline V gene are SGHTS and YDEGEE. The CDR3 region has the DNA TGTGCCAGCAGCTTGGCCGTCAGGGGAACCGGGGAGCTGTTTTTT. Amino acids: CASSLAVRGTGELFF.

This clone turned up a few times. The genes are TRBV6-1 and TRBJ1-5, with D perhaps matching TRBD1 (6 bases). In germline, CDR1 is MNHNS, CDR2 SASEGT. The CDR3 is 14 amino acids. Trimming removed 2 bases at V and 6 bases at J, with 11 bases between. The CDR3 DNA reads TGTGCCAGCAGTGAACGGGGGGCCGGTCAGCCCCAGCATTTT. Translated, it gives CASSERGAGQPQHF.

The rearrangement links TRBV21-1 to TRBJ1-6; the table's TRBD1 call for D was not verified on the DNA. TRBV21-1 constitutes a pseudogene. The CDR3 is 16 amino acids. The CDR3 DNA is TGTGCCAGCAGCACATTCCCGACAGAGGATAATTCACCCCTCCACTTT. This gives the protein CASSTFPTEDNSPLHF.

V usage is TRBV2 and J usage is TRBJ1-3; the D gene is possibly TRBD1 (5 bases). Germline CDR1 and CDR2: SNHLY and FYNNEI. The V gene lost 6 bases and the J gene lost 0 bases, with 15 bases spanning the gap. This CDR3 comprises 16 residues. The CDR3 loop reads CASSEGLPSSGNTIYF. CDR3 nucleotides: TGTGCCAGCAGCGAGGGACTTCCGAGCTCTGGAAACACCATATATTTT.

J is TRBJ1-1 and V is TRBV6-6, with TRBD1 as a possible D gene (6 bases). V lost 5 bases to trimming and J lost 3 bases, with 16 bases between them. The CDR3 runs 15 residues. Germline V lookup: CDR1 MNHNY, CDR2 SVGAGI (reference sequence). The chain's CDR3 is CASSALQGSDTEAFF. The CDR3 bases are TGTGCCAGCAGTGCTCTACAGGGTAGCGACACTGAAGCTTTCTTT.

The V call is TRBV2, the J call TRBJ2-5; D unresolved. Germline V lookup: CDR1 SNHLY, CDR2 FYNNEI. V dropped 6 bases and J dropped 0 bases, with 14 bases sitting between them. The CDR3 length is 15 residues. The CDR3 protein is CASSVQGGYQETQYF. Written as DNA, the CDR3 is TGTGCCAGCAGCGTCCAAGGCGGTTACCAAGAGACCCAGTACTTC.

The chain combines TRBV5-1 with TRBJ2-1, with 9 bases that match TRBD1. The germline gives CDR1 SGHRS, CDR2 YFSETQ. The V gene end was trimmed by 4 bases and the J gene end by 8 bases; junction bases not matched to a gene: 10. This CDR3 has 15 residues. The CDR3 spells CASSPGQGPSDEQFF. CDR3 bases: TGCGCCAGCAGCCCTGGACAGGGGCCTTCGGATGAGCAGTTCTTC.

The J gene is TRBJ2-1, the V gene TRBV4-2; 12 bases are a match to TRBD2. V was clipped by 1 base and J by 6 bases; unmatched bases: 7. The germline CDR1 and CDR2 sequences are LGHNA and YNFKEQ. The CDR3 is 17 residues long. The CDR3 loop is CASSQGSSGGAGNEQFF. The CDR3 nucleotides read TGTGCCAGCAGCCAAGGCTCTAGCGGGGGGGCGGGCAATGAGCAGTTCTTC.

The chain couples TRBV11-1 to TRBJ2-3, with TRBD2 identical over 10 bases. The CDR3 covers 16 residues. Germline V lookup: CDR1 SGHAT, CDR2 FQDESV (reference sequence). With 1 base clipped from V and 4 bases from J, the junction kept 5 bases outside the gene matches. CDR3 nucleotide sequence: TGTGCCAGCAGCTTAGAAGCGGGGGGGCCCTCAGATACGCAGTATTTT. Translation: CASSLEAGGPSDTQYF.

This rearrangement joins TRBV4-1 to TRBJ2-7; 10 nucleotides agree with TRBD1. This CDR3 is built from 16 residues. From germline, CDR1 is MGHRA and CDR2 YSYEKL. V trimming: 0 bases; J trimming: 7 bases; junction bases outside the gene matches: 9. The CDR3, as DNA: TGCGCCAGCAGCCAAGAAGGAGGGACAGGGGCCTGGGAGCAGTACTTC. As protein: CASSQEGGTGAWEQYF.